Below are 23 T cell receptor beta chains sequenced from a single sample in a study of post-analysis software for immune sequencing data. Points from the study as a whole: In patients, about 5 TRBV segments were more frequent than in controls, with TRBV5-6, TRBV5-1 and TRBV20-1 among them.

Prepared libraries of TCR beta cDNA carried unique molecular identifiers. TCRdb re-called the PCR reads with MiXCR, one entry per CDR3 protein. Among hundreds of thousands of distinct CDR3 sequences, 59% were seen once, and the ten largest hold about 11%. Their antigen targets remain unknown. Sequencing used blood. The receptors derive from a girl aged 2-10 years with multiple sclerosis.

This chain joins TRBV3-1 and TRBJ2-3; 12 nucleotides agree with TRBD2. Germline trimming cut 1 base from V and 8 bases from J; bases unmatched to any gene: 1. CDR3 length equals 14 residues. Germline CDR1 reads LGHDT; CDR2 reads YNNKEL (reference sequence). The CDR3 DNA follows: TGTGCCAGCAGCCAAGGGGGACTAGCGGGTACGCAGTATTTT. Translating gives CASSQGGLAGTQYF.

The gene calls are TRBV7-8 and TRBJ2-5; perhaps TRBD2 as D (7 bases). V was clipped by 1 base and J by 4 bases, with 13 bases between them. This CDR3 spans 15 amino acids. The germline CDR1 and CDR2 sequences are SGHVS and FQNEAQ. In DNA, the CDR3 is TGTGCCAGCAGCTTAGGAGGGGGGGTGGGAGAGACCCAGTACTTC. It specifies CASSLGGGVGETQYF.

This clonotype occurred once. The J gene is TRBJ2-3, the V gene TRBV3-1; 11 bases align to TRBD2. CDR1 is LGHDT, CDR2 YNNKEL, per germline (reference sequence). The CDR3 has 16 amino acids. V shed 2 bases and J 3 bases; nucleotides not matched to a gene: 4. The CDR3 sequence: CASSQLLAGDTDTQYF. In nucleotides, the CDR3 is TGTGCCAGCAGCCAACTACTAGCGGGAGATACAGATACGCAGTATTTT.

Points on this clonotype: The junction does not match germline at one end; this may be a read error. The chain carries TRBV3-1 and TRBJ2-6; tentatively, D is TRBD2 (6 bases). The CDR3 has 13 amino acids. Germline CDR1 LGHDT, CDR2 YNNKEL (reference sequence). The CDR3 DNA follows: TGTGCCAGCGCAGGGACTGGGGCCAACGTCCTCACTTTC. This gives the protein CASAGTGANVLTF. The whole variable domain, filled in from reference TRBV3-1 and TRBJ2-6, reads DTAVSQTPKYLVTQMGNDKSIKCEQNLGHDTMYWYKQDSKKFLKIMFSYNNKELIINETVPNRFSPKSPDKAHLNLHINSLELGDSAVYFCASAGTGANVLTFGAGSRLTVL.

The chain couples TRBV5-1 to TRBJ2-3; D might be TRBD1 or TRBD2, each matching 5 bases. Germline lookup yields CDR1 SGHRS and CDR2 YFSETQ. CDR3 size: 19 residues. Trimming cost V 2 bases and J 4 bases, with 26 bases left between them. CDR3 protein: CASSFSVLGVVVFADTQYF. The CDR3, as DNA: TGCGCCAGCAGCTTCTCGGTGTTGGGGGTCGTAGTTTTTGCAGATACGCAGTATTTT.

The CDR3 coding sequence is TGTGCCAGCAGCTTAGAGGGGACACAGGACGAGCAGTACTTC. Residues: CASSLEGTQDEQYF. The chain is built from TRBV11-2 and TRBJ2-7, with D possibly TRBD1 on 6 matching bases. The length of the CDR3 is 14 residues. CDR1 is SGHAT, CDR2 FQNNGV, per germline. Between the trimmed V and J ends, which lost 0 bases and 5 bases, there was a span of 11 bases.

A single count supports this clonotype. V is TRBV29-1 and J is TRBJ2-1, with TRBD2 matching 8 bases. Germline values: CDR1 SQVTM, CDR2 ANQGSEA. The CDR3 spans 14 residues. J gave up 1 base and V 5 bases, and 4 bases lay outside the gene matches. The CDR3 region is CSVPSGRSYNEQFF. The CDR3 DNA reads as TGCAGCGTTCCAAGCGGGAGATCCTACAATGAGCAGTTCTTC.

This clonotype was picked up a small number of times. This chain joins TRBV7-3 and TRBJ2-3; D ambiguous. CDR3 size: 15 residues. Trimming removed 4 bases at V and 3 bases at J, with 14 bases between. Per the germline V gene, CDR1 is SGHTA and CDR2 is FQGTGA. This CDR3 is CASSSLVETTDTQYF. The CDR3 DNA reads TGTGCCAGCAGCTCCCTAGTAGAAACGACAGATACGCAGTATTTT.

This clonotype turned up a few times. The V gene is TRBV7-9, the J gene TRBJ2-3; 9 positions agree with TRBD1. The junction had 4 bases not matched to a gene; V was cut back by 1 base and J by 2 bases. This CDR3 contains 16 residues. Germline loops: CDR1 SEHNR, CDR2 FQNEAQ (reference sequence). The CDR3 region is CASSLGDRVHTDTQYF. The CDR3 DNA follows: TGTGCCAGCAGCTTAGGGGACAGGGTCCACACAGATACGCAGTATTTT.

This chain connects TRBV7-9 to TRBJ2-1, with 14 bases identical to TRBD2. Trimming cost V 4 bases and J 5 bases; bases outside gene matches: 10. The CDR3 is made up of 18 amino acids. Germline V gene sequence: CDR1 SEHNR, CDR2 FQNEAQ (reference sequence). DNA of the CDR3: TGTGCCAGCAGCTCTATTTGGACTAGCGGGGGGACCAACAATGAGCAGTTCTTC. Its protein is CASSSIWTSGGTNNEQFF. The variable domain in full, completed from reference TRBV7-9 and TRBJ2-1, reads DTGVSQNPRHKITKRGQNVTFRCDPISEHNRLYWYRQTLGQGPEFLTYFQNEAQLEKSRLLSDRFSAERPKGSFSTLEIQRTEQGDSAMYLCASSSIWTSGGTNNEQFFGPGTRLTVL.

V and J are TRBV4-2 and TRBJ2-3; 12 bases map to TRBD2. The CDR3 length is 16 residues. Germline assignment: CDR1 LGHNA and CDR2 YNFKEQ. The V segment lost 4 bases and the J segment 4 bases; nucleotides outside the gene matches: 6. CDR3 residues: CASSPSSGRGADTQYF. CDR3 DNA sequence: TGTGCCAGCAGCCCTTCTAGCGGGAGGGGAGCAGATACGCAGTATTTT.

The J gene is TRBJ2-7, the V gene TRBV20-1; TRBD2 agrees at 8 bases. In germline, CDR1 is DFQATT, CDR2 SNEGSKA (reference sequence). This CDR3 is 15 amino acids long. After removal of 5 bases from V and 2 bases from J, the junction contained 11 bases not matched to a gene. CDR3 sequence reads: CSARLRPAGAYEQYF. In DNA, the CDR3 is TGCAGTGCTCGTCTGCGCCCAGCGGGAGCCTACGAGCAGTACTTC.

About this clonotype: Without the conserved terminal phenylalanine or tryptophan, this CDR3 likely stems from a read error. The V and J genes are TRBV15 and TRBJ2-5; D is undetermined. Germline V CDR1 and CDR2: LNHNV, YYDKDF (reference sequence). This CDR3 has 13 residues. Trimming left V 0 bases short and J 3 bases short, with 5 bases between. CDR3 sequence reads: CATSRDKEETQYL. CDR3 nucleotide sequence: TGTGCCACCAGCAGAGACAAGGAAGAGACCCAGTACCTC.

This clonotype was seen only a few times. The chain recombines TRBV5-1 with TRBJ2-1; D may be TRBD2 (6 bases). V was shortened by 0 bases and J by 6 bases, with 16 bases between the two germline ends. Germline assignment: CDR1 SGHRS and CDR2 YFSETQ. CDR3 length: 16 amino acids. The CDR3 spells CASSLGTERRGNEQFF. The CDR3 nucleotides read TGCGCCAGCAGCTTGGGTACAGAGAGGAGGGGCAATGAGCAGTTCTTC. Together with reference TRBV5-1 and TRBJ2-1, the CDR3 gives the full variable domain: KAGVTQTPRYLIKTRGQQVTLSCSPISGHRSVSWYQQTPGQGLQFLFEYFSETQRNKGNFPGRFSGRQFSNSRSEMNVSTLELGDSALYLCASSLGTERRGNEQFFGPGTRLTVL.

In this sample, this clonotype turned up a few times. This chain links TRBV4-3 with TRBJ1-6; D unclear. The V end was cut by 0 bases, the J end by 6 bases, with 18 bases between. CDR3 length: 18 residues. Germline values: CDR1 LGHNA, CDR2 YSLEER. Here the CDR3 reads CASSQDGPGSTSNSPLHF. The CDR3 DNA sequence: TGCGCCAGCAGCCAAGATGGGCCTGGCAGCACTTCTAATTCACCCCTCCACTTT.

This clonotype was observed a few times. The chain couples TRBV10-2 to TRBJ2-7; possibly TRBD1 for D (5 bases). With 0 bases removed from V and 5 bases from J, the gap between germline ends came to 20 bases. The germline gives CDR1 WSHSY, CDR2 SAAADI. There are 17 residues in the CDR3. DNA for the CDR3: TGCGCCAGCAGTGAGTCGCCCCACAGGCCCCGGCGTAACGAGCAGTACTTC. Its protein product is CASSESPHRPRRNEQYF.

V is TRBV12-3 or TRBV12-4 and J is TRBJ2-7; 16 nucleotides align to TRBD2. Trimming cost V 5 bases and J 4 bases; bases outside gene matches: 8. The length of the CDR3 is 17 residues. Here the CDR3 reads CASSLGTSGRAVYEQYF. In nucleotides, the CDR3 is TGTGCCAGCAGTCTGGGGACTAGCGGGAGGGCCGTTTACGAGCAGTACTTC.

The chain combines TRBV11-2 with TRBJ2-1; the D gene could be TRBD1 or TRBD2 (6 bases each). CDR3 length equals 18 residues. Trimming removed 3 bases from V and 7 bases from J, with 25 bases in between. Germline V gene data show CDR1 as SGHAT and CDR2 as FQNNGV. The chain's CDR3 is CASSFPGGWGALWNEQFF. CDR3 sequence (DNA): TGTGCCAGCAGCTTCCCTGGTGGGTGGGGGGCCCTTTGGAATGAGCAGTTCTTC.

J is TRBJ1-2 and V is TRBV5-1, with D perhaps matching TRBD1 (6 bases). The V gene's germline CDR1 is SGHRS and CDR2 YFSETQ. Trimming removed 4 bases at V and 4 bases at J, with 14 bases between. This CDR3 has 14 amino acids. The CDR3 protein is CASSQRGEVYGYTF. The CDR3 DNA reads TGCGCCAGCAGCCAAAGGGGGGAGGTCTATGGCTACACCTTC.

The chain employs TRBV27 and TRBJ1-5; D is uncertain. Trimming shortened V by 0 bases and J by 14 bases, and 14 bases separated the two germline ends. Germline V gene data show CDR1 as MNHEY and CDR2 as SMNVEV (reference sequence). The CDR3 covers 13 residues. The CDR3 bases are TGTGCCAGCAGTTTATCCTCGGGCCCTGGCGAGCATTTT. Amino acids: CASSLSSGPGEHF.

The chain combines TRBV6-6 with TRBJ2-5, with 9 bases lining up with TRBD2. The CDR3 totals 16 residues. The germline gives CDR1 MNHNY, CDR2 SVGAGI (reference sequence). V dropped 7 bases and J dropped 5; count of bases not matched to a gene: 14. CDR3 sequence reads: CASTDGSGSGGETQYF. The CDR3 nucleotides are TGTGCCAGCACTGACGGTAGCGGGAGCGGTGGGGAGACCCAGTACTTC.

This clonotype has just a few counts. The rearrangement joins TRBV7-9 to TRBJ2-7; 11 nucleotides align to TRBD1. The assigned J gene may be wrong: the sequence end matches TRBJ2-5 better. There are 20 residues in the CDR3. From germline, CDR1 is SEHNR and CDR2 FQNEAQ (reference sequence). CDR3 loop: CASSLGTGGGLGPPQETQYF. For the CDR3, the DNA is TGTGCCAGCAGCCTTGGGACAGGGGGAGGGCTAGGACCGCCCCAAGAGACCCAGTACTTC.

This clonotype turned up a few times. The CDR3 nucleotides are TGCGCCAGCAGCTTGGGCGGACAGGGGAAAGAGACCCAGTACTTC. Amino acid sequence: CASSLGGQGKETQYF. The chain joins TRBV5-1 to TRBJ2-5, with 9 bases fitting TRBD1. V was pared by 0 bases and J by 3 bases, with 3 bases of the junction left unmatched. CDR1 SGHRS and CDR2 YFSETQ come from the germline V gene. The CDR3 has 15 residues.